The source of this TCR beta chain is a study of T cells in Graves' hyperthyroidism and ophthalmopathy. General observations from the study: Researchers found most expanded thyroid clonotypes above 0.001 in blood as well.

Germline lookup yields CDR1 SEHNR and CDR2 FQNEAQ (reference sequence). V lost 4 bases to trimming and J lost 6 bases; unmatched junction nucleotides: 5. This CDR3 is 15 amino acids long. Using RNA transcripts as the source, TCR beta CDR3 regions were amplified. First-round RT-PCR of the TCR CDR3 relied on the HTBI primer set. TCRdb called the multiplex PCR reads again in MiXCR, with one record for every CDR3 protein. The sample has under 400,000 distinct CDR3 sequences; approximately 16% are singletons. As regards this clonotype: The antigen is not known.

Diagnostic assessment was based on clinical symptoms, serum thyroxine and TRAb, thyroid ultrasound and orbital computed tomography. Extraction of PBMCs used 10 ml of fresh peripheral blood. The sequenced sample consisted of blood. This TCR derives from a man aged 25 to 40 with Graves' hyperthyroidism. The rearrangement links TRBV7-9 to TRBJ2-1; TRBD2 aligns across 11 bases. The CDR3 nucleotides are TGTGCCAGCAGCTGGCCGGGACTAGCGGCCAATGAGCAGTTCTTC. Amino acids: CASSWPGLAANEQFF.